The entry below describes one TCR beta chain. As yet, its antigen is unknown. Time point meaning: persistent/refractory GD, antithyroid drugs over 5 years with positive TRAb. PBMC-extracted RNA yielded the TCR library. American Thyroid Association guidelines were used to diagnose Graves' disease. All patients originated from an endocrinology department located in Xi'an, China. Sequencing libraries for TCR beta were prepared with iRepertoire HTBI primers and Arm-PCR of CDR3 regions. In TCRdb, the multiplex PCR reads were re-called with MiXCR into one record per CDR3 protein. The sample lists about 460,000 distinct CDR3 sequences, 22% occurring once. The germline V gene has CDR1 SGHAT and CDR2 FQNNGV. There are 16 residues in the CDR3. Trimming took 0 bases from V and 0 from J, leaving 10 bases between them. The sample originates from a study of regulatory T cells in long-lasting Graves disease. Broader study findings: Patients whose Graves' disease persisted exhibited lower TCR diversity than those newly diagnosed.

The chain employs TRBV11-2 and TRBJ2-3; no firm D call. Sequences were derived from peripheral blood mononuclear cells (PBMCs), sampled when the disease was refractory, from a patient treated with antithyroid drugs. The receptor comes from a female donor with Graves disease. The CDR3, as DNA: TGTGCCAGCAGCTTAGATCCAGGCCCTAGCACAGATACGCAGTATTTT. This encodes CASSLDPGPSTDTQYF.